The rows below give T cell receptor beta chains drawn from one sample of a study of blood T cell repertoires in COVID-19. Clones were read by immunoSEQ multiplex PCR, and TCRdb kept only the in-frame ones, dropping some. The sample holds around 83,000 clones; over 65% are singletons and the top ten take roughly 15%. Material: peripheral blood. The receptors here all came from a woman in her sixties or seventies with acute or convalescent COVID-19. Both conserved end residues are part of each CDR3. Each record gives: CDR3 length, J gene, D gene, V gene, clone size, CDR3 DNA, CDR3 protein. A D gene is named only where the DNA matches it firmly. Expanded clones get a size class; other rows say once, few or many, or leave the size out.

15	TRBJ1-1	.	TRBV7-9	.	TGTGCCAGCAGCTTAAATGGCAGGCAGAACACTGAAGCTTTCTTT	CASSLNGRQNTEAFF
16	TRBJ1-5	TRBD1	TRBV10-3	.	TGTGCCATCAGTGAGTCGTCAGGGGGTGGCAATCAGCCCCAGCATTTT	CAISESSGGGNQPQHF
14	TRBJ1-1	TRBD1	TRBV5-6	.	TGTGCCAGCAGCTTGGCAGGGGGCTACACTGAAGCTTTCTTT	CASSLAGGYTEAFF
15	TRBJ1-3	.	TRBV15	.	TGTGCCACCAGCAGAGACAGGGGCCCCGGAAACACCATATATTTT	CATSRDRGPGNTIYF
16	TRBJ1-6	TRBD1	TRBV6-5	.	TGTGCCAGCAGTTACGGAGGGGGCCAGGGGTATCCACCCCTCCACTTT	CASSYGGGQGYPPLHF
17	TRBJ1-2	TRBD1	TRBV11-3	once	TGTGCCAGCAGCTCACGAACAATCCGGGACAGCCTCTATGGCTACACCTTC	CASSSRTIRDSLYGYTF
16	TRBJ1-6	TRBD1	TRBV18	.	TGTGCCAGCTCACCAGGCCGGGACAGTAATAATTCACCCCTCCACTTT	CASSPGRDSNNSPLHF
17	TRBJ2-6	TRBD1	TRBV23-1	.	TGCGCCAGCAGTCGGGGACAGGGACGATCTGGGGCCAACGTCCTGACTTTC	CASSRGQGRSGANVLTF
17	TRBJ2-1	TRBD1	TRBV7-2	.	TGTGCCAGCAGCCCCCGGACAGGGGGCGCAAGCGGGACTGAGCAGTTCTTC	CASSPRTGGASGTEQFF
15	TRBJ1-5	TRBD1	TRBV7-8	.	TGTGCCAGCAGCCCCCAGACAGGGTCCAACCAGCCCCAGCATTTT	CASSPQTGSNQPQHF
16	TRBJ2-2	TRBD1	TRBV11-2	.	TGTGCCAGCAGCTTCGGACAGGGTAGTAGCGCCGGGGAGCTGTTTTTT	CASSFGQGSSAGELFF
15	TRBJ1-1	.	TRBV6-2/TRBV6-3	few	TGTGCCAGCAGTTACCTCCTTATTCCCGGGACTGAAGCTTTCTTT	CASSYLLIPGTEAFF
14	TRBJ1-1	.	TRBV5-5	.	TGTGCCAGCAGCTTGCAGGGTGGGATCACTGAAGCTTTCTTT	CASSLQGGITEAFF
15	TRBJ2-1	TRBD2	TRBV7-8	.	TGTGCCAGCAGCTTTCGAGCGGGGGGATCCAATGAGCAGTTCTTC	CASSFRAGGSNEQFF
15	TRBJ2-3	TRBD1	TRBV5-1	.	TGCGCCAGCAGCGGACGACAGGGTAGGGCGGATACGCAGTATTTT	CASSGRQGRADTQYF
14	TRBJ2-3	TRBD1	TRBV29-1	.	TGCAGCGTCGGACAGGGGGCCCGCACAGATACGCAGTATTTT	CSVGQGARTDTQYF
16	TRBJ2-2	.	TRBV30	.	TGTGCCTGGAGTGTTCGCCGACTACGGAACACCGGGGAGCTGTTTTTT	CAWSVRRLRNTGELFF
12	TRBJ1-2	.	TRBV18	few	TGTGCCAGCTCACCAAACGAACAGGGCTACACCTTC	CASSPNEQGYTF
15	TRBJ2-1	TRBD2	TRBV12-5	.	TGTGCTAGTACCGGGACTAGCGGGGGGGACAATGAGCAGTTCTTC	CASTGTSGGDNEQFF
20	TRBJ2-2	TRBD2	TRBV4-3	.	TGCGCCAGCAGCCAAGTAATCCGCTCTAGCGGGCCACGGGCTACCGGGGAGCTGTTTTTT	CASSQVIRSSGPRATGELFF
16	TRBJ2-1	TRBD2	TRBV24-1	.	TGTGCCACCAGCCCCGGGACTAGCGGGAGGGGGGATGAGCAGTTCTTC	CATSPGTSGRGDEQFF
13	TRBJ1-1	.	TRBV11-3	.	TGTGCCAGCAGCAAAGAGATGAACACTGAAGCTTTCTTT	CASSKEMNTEAFF
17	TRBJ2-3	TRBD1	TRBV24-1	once	TGTGCCACCAGTGATGATACAGGGGGCGCCGGCACAGATACGCAGTATTTT	CATSDDTGGAGTDTQYF
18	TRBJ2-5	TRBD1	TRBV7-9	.	TGTGCCAGCAGCCCGCTTAGCTCGGACAGGGGGCGCGGAGAGACCCAGTACTTC	CASSPLSSDRGRGETQYF
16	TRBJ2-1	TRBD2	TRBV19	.	TGTGCCAGTAGTTTCCGAACCGGGACTAGCTACGATGAGCAGTTCTTC	CASSFRTGTSYDEQFF